Each of the 3 T cell receptor beta chains below was sequenced from the same sample in a study of blood T cell repertoires in COVID-19. This table comes from immunoSEQ multiplex PCR, and its TCRdb copy is limited to in-frame clones, with some not included. The table includes 72,000 or so clones, approximately 89% detected once. The material sequenced was peripheral blood. Every receptor here comes from a woman of 80 years or more with active or convalescent COVID-19.

J is TRBJ2-2 and V is TRBV5-1, with D perhaps matching TRBD2 (6 bases). The CDR3 is 15 residues long. Trimming took off 0 bases at V and 5 bases at J, with 11 bases between the two ends. Germline V gives CDR1 SGHRS, CDR2 YFSETQ. This chain's CDR3 is CASSLGGAGTGELFF. CDR3 nucleotide sequence: TGCGCCAGCAGCTTGGGGGGCGCGGGGACCGGGGAGCTGTTTTTT.

The rearrangement joins TRBV10-3 to TRBJ1-5; TRBD1 matches 8 bases. The germline V gene has CDR1 ENHRY and CDR2 SYGVKD. The V and J ends lost 2 bases and 13 bases, in that order; junction bases with no gene match: 1. The CDR3 sequence is 11 residues long. CDR3 nucleotides: TGTGCCATCAGTGAGGGGACAGGTCAGCATTTT. Translation: CAISEGTGQHF.

The genes are TRBV5-1 and TRBJ2-3, with 7 nucleotides matching TRBD2. With 2 bases clipped from V and 0 bases from J, the junction kept 3 bases outside the gene matches. Germline values: CDR1 SGHRS, CDR2 YFSETQ. The CDR3 is 15 amino acids. The CDR3 sequence: CASSFTGGSTDTQYF. The CDR3, as DNA: TGCGCCAGCAGCTTTACGGGGGGTAGCACAGATACGCAGTATTTT.